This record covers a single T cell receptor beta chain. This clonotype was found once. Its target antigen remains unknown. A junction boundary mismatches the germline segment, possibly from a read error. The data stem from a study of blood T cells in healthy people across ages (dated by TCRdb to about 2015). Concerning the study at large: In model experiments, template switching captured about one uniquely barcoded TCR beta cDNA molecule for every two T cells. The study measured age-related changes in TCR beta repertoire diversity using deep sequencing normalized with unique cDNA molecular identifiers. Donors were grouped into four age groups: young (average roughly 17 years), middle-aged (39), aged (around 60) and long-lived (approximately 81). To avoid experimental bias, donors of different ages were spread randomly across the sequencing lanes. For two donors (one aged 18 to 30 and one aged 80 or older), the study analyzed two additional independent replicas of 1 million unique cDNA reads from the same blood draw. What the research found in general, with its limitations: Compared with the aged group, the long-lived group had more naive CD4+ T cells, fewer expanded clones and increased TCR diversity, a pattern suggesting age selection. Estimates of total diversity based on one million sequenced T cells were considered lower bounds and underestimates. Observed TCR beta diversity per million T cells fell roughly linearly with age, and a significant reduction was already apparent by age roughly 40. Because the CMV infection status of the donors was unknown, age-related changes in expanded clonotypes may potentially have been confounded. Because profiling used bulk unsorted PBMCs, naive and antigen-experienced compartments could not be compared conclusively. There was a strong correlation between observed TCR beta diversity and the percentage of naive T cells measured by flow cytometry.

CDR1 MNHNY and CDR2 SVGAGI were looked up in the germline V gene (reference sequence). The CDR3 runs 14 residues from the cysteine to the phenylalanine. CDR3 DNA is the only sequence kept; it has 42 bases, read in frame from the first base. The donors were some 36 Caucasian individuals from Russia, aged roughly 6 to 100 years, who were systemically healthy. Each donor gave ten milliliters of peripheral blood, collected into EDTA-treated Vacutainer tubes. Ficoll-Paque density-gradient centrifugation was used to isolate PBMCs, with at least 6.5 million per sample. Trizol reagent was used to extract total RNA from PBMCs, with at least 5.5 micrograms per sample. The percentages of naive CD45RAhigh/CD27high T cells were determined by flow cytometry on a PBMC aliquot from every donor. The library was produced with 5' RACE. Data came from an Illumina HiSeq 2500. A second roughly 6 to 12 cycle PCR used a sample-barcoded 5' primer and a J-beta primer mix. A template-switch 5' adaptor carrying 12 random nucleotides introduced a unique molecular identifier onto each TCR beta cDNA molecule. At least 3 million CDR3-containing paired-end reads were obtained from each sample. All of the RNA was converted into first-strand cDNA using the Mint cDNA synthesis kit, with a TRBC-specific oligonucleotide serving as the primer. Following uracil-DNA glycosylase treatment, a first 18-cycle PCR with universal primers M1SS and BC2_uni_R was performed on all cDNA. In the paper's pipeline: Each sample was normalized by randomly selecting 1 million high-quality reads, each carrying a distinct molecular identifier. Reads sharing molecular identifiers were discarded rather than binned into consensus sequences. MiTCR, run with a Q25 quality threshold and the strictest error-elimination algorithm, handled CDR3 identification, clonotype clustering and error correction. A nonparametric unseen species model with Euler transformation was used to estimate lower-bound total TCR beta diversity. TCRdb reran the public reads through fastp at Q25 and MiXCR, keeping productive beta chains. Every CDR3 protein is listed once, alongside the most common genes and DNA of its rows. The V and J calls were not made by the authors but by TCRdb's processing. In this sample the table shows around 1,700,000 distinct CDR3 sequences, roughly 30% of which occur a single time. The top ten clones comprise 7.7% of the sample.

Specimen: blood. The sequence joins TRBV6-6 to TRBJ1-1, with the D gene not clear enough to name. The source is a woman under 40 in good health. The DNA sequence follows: TGTGCCAGCAGTTGCCTTGACACTAACACCGAAGCTTTCTTT. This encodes CASSCLDTNTEAFF.